These 31 T cell receptor beta chains originate from one sample sequenced in a study of blood T cell repertoires in COVID-19. The repertoire was sequenced with immunoSEQ multiplex PCR; TCRdb's copy has only in-frame clones and lacks some. The data contain some 370,000 clones, around 83% of them singletons. Specimen: PBMCs or T cells enriched from blood (not recorded which). These receptors originate from a woman aged 45-65 years who had recovered from COVID-19.

The V and J genes are TRBV7-8 and TRBJ2-3; no clear D gene. Trimming pared 0 bases from V and 4 bases from J, leaving 8 bases between. The germline V gene encodes CDR1 SGHVS and CDR2 FQNEAQ. This CDR3 comprises 14 residues. The CDR3 loop is CASSLAELSDTQYF. DNA for the CDR3: TGTGCCAGCAGCTTAGCGGAGCTTTCAGATACGCAGTATTTT.

This clone was counted between two and nine times. The V and J genes are TRBV25-1 and TRBJ1-1; D is unclear. Trimming removed 1 base at V and 8 bases at J, with 8 bases between. Germline CDR1 reads MGHDK; CDR2 reads SYGVNS. The length of the CDR3 is 12 residues. The CDR3 nucleotides read TGTGCCAGCAGTGAATCGGGGTCGGAAGCTTTCTTT. As protein: CASSESGSEAFF.

The chain recombines TRBV7-6 with TRBJ2-7, with D uncertain. This CDR3 is 15 amino acids long. CDR1 SGHVS and CDR2 FNYEAQ come from the germline V gene. V lost 1 base and J lost 3, with 13 bases in between. The CDR3 nucleotides read TGTGCCAGCAGCTTAGGACTCATAGCCTACTACGAGCAGTACTTC. Translating it yields CASSLGLIAYYEQYF.

The DNA for the CDR3 is TGTGCCAGTAGTATAGGACATATCAATCAGCCCCAGCATTTT. The encoded protein is CASSIGHINQPQHF. The chain has TRBV19 and TRBJ1-5; D is uncertain. Trimming shortened V by 1 base and J by 3 bases, and 7 bases separated the two germline ends. This CDR3 is built from 14 residues. The germline gives CDR1 LNHDA, CDR2 SQIVND (reference sequence). Supplemented by reference TRBV19 and TRBJ1-5, the full variable domain reads DGGITQSPKYLFRKEGQNVTLSCEQNLNHDAMYWYRQDPGQGLRLIYYSQIVNDFQKGDIAEGYSVSREKKESFPLTVTSAQKNPTAFYLCASSIGHINQPQHFGDGTRLSIL.

This chain links TRBV5-6 with TRBJ1-2, with no clear D. The V end was cut by 4 bases, the J end by 6 bases, with 13 bases between. The CDR3 has 13 residues. Germline assignment: CDR1 SGHDT and CDR2 YYEEEE. The DNA for the CDR3 is TGTGCCAGCAGCCCTGACAAGGTCCATGGCTACACCTTC. This codes for CASSPDKVHGYTF.

The chain is built from TRBV6-5 and TRBJ2-5, with D hard to call. Germline V gives CDR1 MNHEY, CDR2 SVGAGI. The CDR3 has 15 amino acids. V was clipped by 7 bases and J by 7 bases, with 22 bases between them. The CDR3 is CASTPSAPVIRTQYF. The CDR3 DNA sequence: TGTGCCAGCACCCCCTCCGCCCCGGTAATCCGGACCCAGTACTTC.

The gene calls are TRBV5-8 and TRBJ1-1; D not certain. The V end was cut by 0 bases, the J end by 1 base, with 7 bases between. This CDR3 contains 14 residues. Germline lookup yields CDR1 SGHTS and CDR2 YDEGEE. The CDR3: CASSLVMANTEAFF. DNA of the CDR3: TGTGCCAGCAGCTTGGTTATGGCGAACACTGAAGCTTTCTTT. The full variable domain, in which reference TRBV5-8 and TRBJ1-1 provide the parts outside the CDR3, is EAGVTQSPTHLIKTRGQQATLRCSPISGHTSVYWYQQALGLGLQFLLWYDEGEERNRGNFPPRFSGRQFPNYSSELNVNALELEDSALYLCASSLVMANTEAFFGQGTRLTVV.

The chain has TRBV5-1 and TRBJ2-2; TRBD1 is a possible D gene (6 bases). The V end was cut by 9 bases, the J end by 2 bases, with 17 bases between. Germline CDR1 SGHRS, CDR2 YFSETQ. CDR3 length equals 15 residues. The CDR3: CATAQGNVNTGELFF. CDR3 nucleotide sequence: TGCGCCACCGCACAGGGAAATGTAAACACCGGGGAGCTGTTTTTT. The whole variable domain, filled in from reference TRBV5-1 and TRBJ2-2, reads KAGVTQTPRYLIKTRGQQVTLSCSPISGHRSVSWYQQTPGQGLQFLFEYFSETQRNKGNFPGRFSGRQFSNSRSEMNVSTLELGDSALYLCATAQGNVNTGELFFGEGSRLTVL.

This rearrangement joins TRBV11-2 to TRBJ1-4; D perhaps matches TRBD1 (5 bases). CDR3 size: 16 residues. Trimming took off 0 bases at V and 4 bases at J, with 12 bases between the two ends. CDR1 is SGHAT, CDR2 FQNNGV, per germline. CDR3 nucleotide sequence: TGTGCCAGCAGCTTAGACAGGGTTACGAATAATGAAAAACTGTTTTTT. Translated, it gives CASSLDRVTNNEKLFF.

V is TRBV9 and J is TRBJ1-6; TRBD1 is a possible D gene (5 bases). The V gene's germline CDR1 is SGDLS and CDR2 YYNGEE. V was clipped by 0 bases and J by 6 bases, with 7 bases between them. The CDR3 sequence is 14 residues long. CDR3 residues: CASSVGQFNSPLHF. The DNA of the CDR3 is TGTGCCAGCAGCGTAGGACAGTTTAATTCACCCCTCCACTTT.

This clone came up a few times. The gene calls are TRBV6-2 or TRBV6-3 and TRBJ1-1; D is undetermined. Germline lookup yields CDR1 MNHEY and CDR2 SVGEGT. Trimming left V 0 bases short and J 5 bases short, with 13 bases between. This CDR3 region has 15 residues. For the CDR3, the DNA is TGTGCCAGCAGTTACTCCCTGCAGATGAGGACTGAAGCTTTCTTT. This translates into CASSYSLQMRTEAFF.

The rearrangement joins TRBV9 to TRBJ2-1; 7 bases are shared with TRBD1. V gave up 0 bases and J gave up 6 bases; unmatched junction bases: 6. Germline-derived CDR1 and CDR2 are SGDLS and YYNGEE. The CDR3 contains 15 residues. CDR3 residues: CASSVGGTELNEQFF. The DNA for the CDR3 is TGTGCCAGCAGCGTAGGGGGGACAGAGCTCAATGAGCAGTTCTTC. Drawing the rest from reference TRBV9 and TRBJ2-1, the complete variable domain is DSGVTQTPKHLITATGQRVTLRCSPRSGDLSVYWYQQSLDQGLQFLIQYYNGEERAKGNILERFSAQQFPDLHSELNLSSLELGDSALYFCASSVGGTELNEQFFGPGTRLTVL.

The chain employs TRBV10-3 and TRBJ1-5, with TRBD1 matching over 7 bases. This CDR3 spans 16 amino acids. The trim removed 2 bases at V and 9 bases at J, leaving 13 bases unmatched. Germline CDR1 ENHRY, CDR2 SYGVKD. For the CDR3, the DNA is TGTGCCATCAGTGAGCGCGGAACAACAGGGGCCAGGCCCCAGCATTTT. Residues: CAISERGTTGARPQHF.

This clone was observed a single time. CDR3 bases: TGTGCCAGTAGTATGAACGGGAACTCCTACGAGCAGTACTTC. Its protein is CASSMNGNSYEQYF. The chain uses TRBV19 and TRBJ2-7; D perhaps matches TRBD2 (5 bases). Trimming stripped 3 bases from V and 0 bases from J, with 9 bases between. CDR1 is LNHDA, CDR2 SQIVND, per germline (reference sequence). The CDR3 length is 14 residues.

Note on this clone: Different DNA sequences within this sample yield the same CDR3. The chain uses TRBV19 and TRBJ1-2; D not certain. CDR3 size: 12 residues. CDR1 and CDR2 (germline): LNHDA, SQIVND (reference sequence). V lost 7 bases to trimming and J lost 2 bases, with 8 bases between them. CDR3 amino acids: CASMGGNYGYTF. CDR3 nucleotide sequence: TGTGCCAGTATGGGAGGGAACTATGGCTACACCTTC.

This sequence joins TRBV19 and TRBJ1-1; possible D gene TRBD1, 6 bases. Germline V gene lookup returns CDR1 LNHDA and CDR2 SQIVND (reference sequence). Trimming removed 5 bases at V and 1 base at J, with 14 bases between. The CDR3 contains 15 residues. CDR3 amino acids: CASSWTAMTNTEAFF. CDR3 in DNA: TGTGCCAGTAGTTGGACAGCAATGACGAACACTGAAGCTTTCTTT.

This clone was recorded only once. The V call is TRBV11-2, the J call TRBJ1-2; D unresolved. Germline CDR1 reads SGHAT; CDR2 reads FQNNGV. With 6 bases removed from V and 8 bases from J, the gap between germline ends came to 16 bases. This CDR3 is 13 amino acids long. CDR3 sequence: CASRDLAGLGYTF. Written as DNA, the CDR3 is TGTGCCAGCAGGGATTTGGCTGGACTCGGCTACACCTTC.

V usage is TRBV3-1 (or the pseudogene TRBV3-2) and J usage is TRBJ1-1; TRBD1 agrees at 7 bases. V dropped 4 bases and J dropped 7; count of bases not matched to a gene: 6. CDR3 length: 13 amino acids. Germline CDR1 is LGHDT and CDR2 is YNNKEL (reference sequence). For the CDR3, the DNA is TGTGCCAGCAGCCCGGACAGGAAGAGTGAAGCTTTCTTT. It encodes CASSPDRKSEAFF.

This chain joins TRBV19 and TRBJ1-1, with a possible D match to TRBD1 (5 bases). V lost 7 bases and J lost 5, with 20 bases in between. Germline values: CDR1 LNHDA, CDR2 SQIVND (reference sequence). CDR3 length equals 15 residues. The CDR3 sequence is CASITLAGSKTEAFF. The CDR3 DNA follows: TGTGCCAGTATTACGTTAGCAGGGTCGAAAACTGAAGCTTTCTTT.

This sequence joins TRBV7-8 and TRBJ2-2; 11 bases line up with TRBD2. The CDR3 has 18 residues. The germline CDR1 and CDR2 sequences are SGHVS and FQNEAQ. The trim removed 2 bases at V and 5 bases at J, leaving 10 bases unmatched. The CDR3 loop reads CASSLKGRGLAVTGELFF. The CDR3 DNA follows: TGTGCCAGCAGCTTAAAGGGGAGGGGACTAGCGGTTACCGGGGAGCTGTTTTTT.

The chain is built from TRBV30 and TRBJ1-1; 8 bases agree with TRBD1. V gave up 2 bases and J gave up 7 bases; unmatched junction bases: 6. This CDR3 comprises 13 residues. The germline CDR1 and CDR2 sequences are GTSNPN and SVGIG (reference sequence). The CDR3 DNA reads TGTGCCTGGAGTCCGACAGGGGAGGGTGAAGCTTTCTTT. It yields the protein CAWSPTGEGEAFF.

Notes on this clone: Other DNA sequences within the sample encode an identical CDR3. V is TRBV19 and J is TRBJ1-2, with 7 bases identical to TRBD1. V dropped 0 bases and J dropped 3; count of bases not matched to a gene: 1. The germline CDR1 and CDR2 sequences are LNHDA and SQIVND (reference sequence). This CDR3 comprises 14 residues. The CDR3 reads CASSIETGYYGYTF. The DNA for the CDR3 is TGTGCCAGTAGTATAGAGACAGGGTACTATGGCTACACCTTC.

The table lists this clone with many counts. The chain recombines TRBV30 with TRBJ1-1, with D unresolved. Germline-derived CDR1 and CDR2 are GTSNPN and SVGIG (reference sequence). The CDR3 extends over 11 amino acids. Trimming removed 3 bases from V and 4 bases from J, with 6 bases in between. CDR3 nucleotides: TGTGCCTGGAGACAAGTCACTGAAGCTTTCTTT. Translating gives CAWRQVTEAFF.

The chain couples TRBV4-3 to TRBJ1-2; maybe TRBD1 (5 bases). The CDR3 runs 16 residues. From germline, CDR1 is LGHNA and CDR2 YSLEER. V was clipped by 0 bases and J by 4 bases, with 15 bases between them. The CDR3 DNA sequence: TGCGCCAGCAGCCAAGATGCCCAGGGTTCTTCCTATGGCTACACCTTC. Translation: CASSQDAQGSSYGYTF.

This rearrangement joins TRBV2 to TRBJ2-3; 9 bases align to TRBD2. CDR3 length: 15 residues. J was trimmed by 2 bases and V by 7 bases; bases with no gene match: 7. The germline gives CDR1 SNHLY, CDR2 FYNNEI. CDR3 loop: CASTLAGSNTDTQYF. For the CDR3, the DNA is TGTGCCAGCACCCTAGCGGGAAGTAACACAGATACGCAGTATTTT.

V usage is TRBV11-2 and J usage is TRBJ1-1; no reliable D call. This CDR3 contains 16 residues. V was cut by 5 bases and J by 1 base, with 17 bases left in between. Germline lookup yields CDR1 SGHAT and CDR2 FQNNGV. DNA for the CDR3: TGTGCCAGCAGCCCCTGGATGGGCCGGGGGAACACTGAAGCTTTCTTT. This codes for CASSPWMGRGNTEAFF.

The J gene is TRBJ1-2, the V gene TRBV7-8, with 8 bases lining up with TRBD1. The CDR3 covers 15 residues. V shed 4 bases and J 2 bases; nucleotides not matched to a gene: 6. Per germline, CDR1 SGHVS and CDR2 FQNEAQ. The CDR3 sequence: CASSSEQGANYGYTF. The CDR3 DNA follows: TGTGCCAGCAGCTCGGAGCAGGGGGCGAACTATGGCTACACCTTC.

The rearrangement joins TRBV6-5 to TRBJ1-5, with a tentative D call TRBD1 (5 bases). This CDR3 contains 14 residues. Trimming shortened V by 6 bases and J by 7 bases, and 16 bases separated the two germline ends. The germline CDR1 and CDR2 sequences are MNHEY and SVGAGI. Written as DNA, the CDR3 is TGTGCCAGCAGCCTCTCTTTGGGGCGGCAGCCCCAGCATTTT. Amino acids: CASSLSLGRQPQHF.

This clone was observed once. The genes are TRBV11-2 and TRBJ2-7; 7 bases are a match to TRBD2. Germline V gene data show CDR1 as SGHAT and CDR2 as FQNNGV. The CDR3 extends over 15 amino acids. Trimming at V came to 1 base and at J to 4 bases, leaving 7 bases not matched to a gene. CDR3 region: CASSLVGGSRYEQYF. CDR3 coding DNA: TGTGCCAGCAGCTTAGTGGGCGGGAGTAGGTACGAGCAGTACTTC.

CDR3 protein: CASSFSGSMGQETQYF. In DNA, the CDR3 is TGTGCCAGCAGCTTTAGCGGGAGTATGGGCCAAGAGACCCAGTACTTC. This sequence joins TRBV7-2 and TRBJ2-5, with 9 positions matching TRBD2. Germline CDR1 SGHTA, CDR2 FQGNSA. This CDR3 region has 16 residues. The ends lost 3 bases at V and 1 base at J; junction bases unmatched: 6.

This clone was recorded once. The rearrangement uses TRBV4-1 and TRBJ2-6; D is unclear. This CDR3 has 17 amino acids. V dropped 2 bases and J dropped 1 base, with 12 bases sitting between them. Germline V gives CDR1 MGHRA, CDR2 YSYEKL. CDR3 sequence (DNA): TGCGCCAGCAGCCAACCTACCTCCGGGTCTGGGGCCAACGTCCTGACTTTC. It is translated as CASSQPTSGSGANVLTF.